Each of the 19 T cell receptor beta chains below was sequenced from the same sample in a study of T cell repertoires in cytomegalovirus infection. MiXCR, run by TCRdb on the reads, gives a single entry per CDR3 protein. This table has more than 400,000 distinct CDR3 sequences, roughly 29% appearing once. The sequenced sample was PBMCs. All receptors come from a human donor in good health (CMV status not recorded). Some clones in this sample may be carry-over from other donors' samples.

The V call is TRBV30, the J call TRBJ2-6; D call uncertain. Deletions cut 4 bases from V and 0 bases from J, with 7 bases between. The CDR3 runs 14 residues. Germline V CDR1 and CDR2: GTSNPN, SVGIG (reference sequence). CDR3 DNA: TGTGCCTGGACGCAACTCTCTGGGGCCAACGTCCTGACTTTC. Its translation is CAWTQLSGANVLTF.

This clonotype has a handful of counts. This rearrangement joins TRBV11-3 to TRBJ1-2, with D perhaps TRBD1 (5 bases). CDR1 and CDR2 (germline): SGHNT, YENEEA. Trimming stripped 3 bases from V and 2 bases from J, with 13 bases between. The CDR3 totals 15 residues. The CDR3 loop is CASSFGTSGNYGYTF. The CDR3, as DNA: TGTGCCAGCAGCTTCGGGACCTCGGGGAACTATGGCTACACCTTC.

The chain couples TRBV7-9 to TRBJ1-2, with D perhaps TRBD1 (6 bases). Germline values: CDR1 SEHNR, CDR2 FQNEAQ (reference sequence). The CDR3 sequence is 13 residues long. The V gene lost 5 bases and the J gene lost 3 bases, with 10 bases spanning the gap. CDR3 coding DNA: TGTGCCAGCAGCCAGAAGGGGGACTATGGCTACACCTTC. This translates into CASSQKGDYGYTF.

The gene calls are TRBV19 and TRBJ2-1, with a tentative D call TRBD2 (5 bases). This CDR3 comprises 16 residues. The V gene's germline CDR1 is LNHDA and CDR2 SQIVND (reference sequence). V gave up 2 bases and J gave up 0 bases, with 11 bases separating them. For the CDR3, the DNA is TGTGCCAGTAGTATAAAGCGGAAGAGCTCCTACAATGAGCAGTTCTTC. This gives the protein CASSIKRKSSYNEQFF.

The V and J genes are TRBV6-5 and TRBJ1-4; no firm D call. In germline, CDR1 is MNHEY, CDR2 SVGAGI. This CDR3 contains 15 residues. Trimming shortened V by 2 bases and J by 0 bases, and 7 bases separated the two germline ends. CDR3 loop: CASSYRVSTNEKLFF. The CDR3 DNA follows: TGTGCCAGCAGTTACAGGGTTTCAACTAATGAAAAACTGTTTTTT.

This clonotype was seen ten or more times. In DNA form, the CDR3 reads TGTGCCAGCAGCTCTTCCCCGGCGGACCCACCGAGTAAAAAAAATGAGCAGTTCTTC. Residues: CASSSSPADPPSKKNEQFF. This chain connects TRBV7-8 to TRBJ2-1, with unresolved D. V was shortened by 4 bases and J by 7 bases, with 29 bases between the two germline ends. Germline CDR1 SGHVS, CDR2 FQNEAQ. This CDR3 has 19 residues. Looking up the rest from reference TRBV7-8 and TRBJ2-1 gives the full variable domain: GAGVSQSPRYKVAKRGQDVALRCDPISGHVSLFWYQQALGQGPEFLTYFQNEAQLDKSGLPSDRFFAERPEGSVSTLKIQRTQQEDSAVYLCASSSSPADPPSKKNEQFFGPGTRLTVL.

The J gene is TRBJ1-3, the V gene TRBV12-3 or TRBV12-4; perhaps TRBD1 as D (5 bases). This CDR3 has 13 amino acids. Trimming pared 10 bases from V and 2 bases from J, leaving 12 bases between. Here the CDR3 reads CAKRGQTGNTIYF. CDR3 sequence (DNA): TGTGCCAAGAGGGGTCAAACTGGAAACACCATATATTTT.

Notes on this clonotype: A read error may be the cause here, since a much bigger clone is one base away. J is TRBJ2-3 and V is TRBV7-2, with TRBD1 as a possible D gene (6 bases). This CDR3 is 15 amino acids long. Trimming removed 7 bases from V and 1 base from J, with 15 bases in between. Germline lookup yields CDR1 SGHTA and CDR2 FQGNSA. CDR3 protein: CASNLEGGGTDTQYF. The DNA for the CDR3 is TGTGCCAGCAACCTAGAAGGGGGAGGCACAGATACGCAGTATTTT.

This clonotype was detected ten times or more. The chain employs TRBV7-2 and TRBJ2-1; D might be TRBD1 (5 bases). The V and J ends lost 5 bases and 13 bases respectively, with 18 bases between them. Looked up from germline, CDR1 is SGHTA and CDR2 is FQGNSA. This CDR3 is 13 amino acids long. CDR3 amino acids: CASSVPSSGQQFF. As DNA, the CDR3 is TGTGCCAGCAGCGTCCCCTCGTCTGGACAACAGTTCTTC.

In its sample, this clonotype was seen many times. The V call is TRBV7-2, the J call TRBJ2-1, with TRBD1 matching 8 bases. The CDR3 totals 16 residues. CDR1 is SGHTA and CDR2 is FQGNSA in the germline V gene. With V trimmed by 2 bases and J by 0 bases, 3 bases remained unmatched. CDR3 sequence (DNA): TGTGCCAGCAGCTTACCAGGGGGCAGCTCCTACAATGAGCAGTTCTTC. Amino acids: CASSLPGGSSYNEQFF.

V usage is TRBV6-2 or TRBV6-3 and J usage is TRBJ1-2; 9 nucleotides match TRBD1. Per the germline V gene, CDR1 is MNHEY and CDR2 is SVGEGT. With V trimmed by 6 bases and J by 0 bases, 8 bases remained unmatched. The CDR3 contains 16 residues. The CDR3 DNA reads TGTGCCAGCAGATTACAGGGGGCCAGAGCTAACTATGGCTACACCTTC. Amino acids: CASRLQGARANYGYTF.

The table lists this clonotype with a few counts. DNA of the CDR3: TGTGCCAGCAGTGAATTCGGGACAGGGTGGTCATCTGGGGCCAACGTCCTGACTTTC. The encoded protein is CASSEFGTGWSSGANVLTF. This chain links TRBV25-1 with TRBJ2-6; 9 positions agree with TRBD1. The CDR3 totals 19 residues. Germline V gene sequence: CDR1 MGHDK, CDR2 SYGVNS. With V trimmed by 1 base and J by 1 base, 8 bases remained unmatched. Together with reference TRBV25-1 and TRBJ2-6, the CDR3 gives the full variable domain: EADIYQTPRYLVIGTGKKITLECSQTMGHDKMYWYQQDPGMELHLIHYSYGVNSTEKGDLSSESTVSRIRTEHFPLTLESARPSHTSQYLCASSEFGTGWSSGANVLTFGAGSRLTVL.

This clonotype has more than one count but fewer than ten. V is TRBV6-1 and J is TRBJ2-1; TRBD2 might be the D (7 bases). The CDR3 consists of 15 residues. V was trimmed by 7 bases and J by 5 bases, leaving 18 bases between them. Germline V gene sequence: CDR1 MNHNS, CDR2 SASEGT. CDR3 sequence reads: CASTDGGLPHNEQFF. As DNA, the CDR3 is TGTGCCAGCACCGACGGGGGGCTACCTCACAATGAGCAGTTCTTC.

This clonotype was detected ten times or more. This chain connects TRBV12-3 or TRBV12-4 to TRBJ2-1; a weak D match, TRBD2 (6 bases). The CDR3 runs 16 residues. V lost 5 bases and J 1 base, leaving 15 bases between the germline ends. The CDR3: CASSGYGGGSYNEQFF. The CDR3 DNA reads TGTGCCAGCAGTGGTTACGGGGGAGGTTCCTACAATGAGCAGTTCTTC.

The chain carries TRBV7-2 and TRBJ2-7; D may be TRBD1 (5 bases). This CDR3 contains 13 residues. V shed 6 bases and J shed 2 bases, with 11 bases lying between them. Germline CDR1 SGHTA, CDR2 FQGNSA. The CDR3 here is CASRGQWAYEQYF. CDR3 bases: TGTGCCAGCAGGGGGCAGTGGGCCTACGAGCAGTACTTC. Complete variable domain (other parts from reference TRBV7-2 and TRBJ2-7): GAGVSQSPSNKVTEKGKDVELRCDPISGHTALYWYRQSLGQGLEFLIYFQGNSAPDKSGLPSDRFSAERTGGSVSTLTIQRTQQEDSAVYLCASRGQWAYEQYFGPGTRLTVT.

The CDR3 region is CASSLRSRGSSYNEQFF. In nucleotides, the CDR3 is TGTGCCAGCAGCTTAAGATCGAGGGGGAGCTCCTACAATGAGCAGTTCTTC. This sequence joins TRBV7-2 and TRBJ2-1; D might be TRBD1 (6 bases). With 2 bases removed from V and 0 bases from J, the gap between germline ends came to 14 bases. The CDR3 covers 17 residues. Per the germline V gene, CDR1 is SGHTA and CDR2 is FQGNSA.

This clonotype showed up just a few times. The chain is built from TRBV7-2 and TRBJ1-2; D not certain. Germline CDR1 reads SGHTA; CDR2 reads FQGNSA. The CDR3 is 12 residues long. V gave up 6 bases and J gave up 2 bases, with 7 bases separating them. The CDR3, as DNA: TGTGCCAGCAGGTTACTAAACTATGGCTACACCTTC. Translated, it gives CASRLLNYGYTF.

Only one count was recorded for this clonotype. The genes are TRBV19 and TRBJ1-5; the match to TRBD1 covers 7 bases. This CDR3 contains 16 residues. Germline assignment: CDR1 LNHDA and CDR2 SQIVND (reference sequence). V was pared by 7 bases and J by 7 bases, with 16 bases of the junction left unmatched. The CDR3 DNA is TGTGCCAGTAACGATTTACTACAGGGGATGTGGCAGCCCCAGCATTTT. Translation: CASNDLLQGMWQPQHF.

The chain uses TRBV6-6 and TRBJ2-3, with 7 bases matching TRBD2. CDR1 and CDR2 (germline): MNHNY, SVGAGI (reference sequence). V lost 7 bases to trimming and J lost 6 bases; unmatched junction nucleotides: 13. There are 15 residues in the CDR3. The DNA of the CDR3 is TGTGCCAGCATAAGCGGGACCGAACCCGCGGATACGCAGTATTTT. Its protein product is CASISGTEPADTQYF.